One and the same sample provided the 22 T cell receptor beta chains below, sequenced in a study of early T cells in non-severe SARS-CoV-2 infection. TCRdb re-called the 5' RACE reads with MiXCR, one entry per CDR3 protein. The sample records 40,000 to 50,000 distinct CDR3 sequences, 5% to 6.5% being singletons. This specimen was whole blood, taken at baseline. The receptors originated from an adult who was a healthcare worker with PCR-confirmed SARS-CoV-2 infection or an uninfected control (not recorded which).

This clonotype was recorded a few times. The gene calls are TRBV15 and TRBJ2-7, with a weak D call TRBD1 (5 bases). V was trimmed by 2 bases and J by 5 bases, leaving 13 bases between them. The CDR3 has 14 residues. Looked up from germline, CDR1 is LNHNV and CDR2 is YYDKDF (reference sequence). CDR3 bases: TGTGCCACCAGCAGACCTATGAAGGGGAACGAGCAGTACTTC. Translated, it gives CATSRPMKGNEQYF. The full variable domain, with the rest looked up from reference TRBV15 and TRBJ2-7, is DAMVIQNPRYQVTQFGKPVTLSCSQTLNHNVMYWYQQKSSQAPKLLFHYYDKDFNNEADTPDNFQSRRPNTSFCFLDIRSPGLGDTAMYLCATSRPMKGNEQYFGPGTRLTVT.

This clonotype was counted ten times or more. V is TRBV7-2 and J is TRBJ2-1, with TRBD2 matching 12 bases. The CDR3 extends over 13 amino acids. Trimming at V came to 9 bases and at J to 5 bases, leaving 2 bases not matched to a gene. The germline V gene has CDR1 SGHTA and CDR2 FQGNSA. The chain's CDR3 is CARRTSGNNEQFF. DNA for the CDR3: TGTGCCAGACGGACTAGCGGGAACAATGAGCAGTTCTTC.

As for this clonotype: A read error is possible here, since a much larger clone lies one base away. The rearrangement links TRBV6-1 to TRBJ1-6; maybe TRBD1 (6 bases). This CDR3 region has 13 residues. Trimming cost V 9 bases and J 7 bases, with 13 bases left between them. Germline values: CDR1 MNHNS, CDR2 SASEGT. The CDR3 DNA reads TGTGCCAGTGACGACAGGAACAATTCACCCCTCCACTTT. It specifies CASDDRNNSPLHF.

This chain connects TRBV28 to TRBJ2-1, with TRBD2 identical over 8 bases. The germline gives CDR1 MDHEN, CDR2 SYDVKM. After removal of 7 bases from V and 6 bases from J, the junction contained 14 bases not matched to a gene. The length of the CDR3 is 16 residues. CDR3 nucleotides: TGTGCCAGCACTGGGGTTAGGGCGAGCGGGAGCAATGAGCAGTTCTTC. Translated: CASTGVRASGSNEQFF.

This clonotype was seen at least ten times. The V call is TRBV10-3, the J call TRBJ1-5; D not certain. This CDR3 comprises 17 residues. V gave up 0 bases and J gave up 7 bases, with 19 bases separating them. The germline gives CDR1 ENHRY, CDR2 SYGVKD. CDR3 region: CAISESNWGGGGQPQHF. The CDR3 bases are TGTGCCATCAGTGAGTCGAATTGGGGAGGAGGAGGGCAGCCCCAGCATTTT.

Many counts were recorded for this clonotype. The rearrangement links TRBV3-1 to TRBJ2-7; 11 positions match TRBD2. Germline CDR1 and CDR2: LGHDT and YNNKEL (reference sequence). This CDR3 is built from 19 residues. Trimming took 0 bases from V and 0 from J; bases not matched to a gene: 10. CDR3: CASSQDGGLAGMSSYEQYF. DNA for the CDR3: TGTGCCAGCAGCCAAGATGGTGGACTAGCGGGCATGAGCTCCTACGAGCAGTACTTC.

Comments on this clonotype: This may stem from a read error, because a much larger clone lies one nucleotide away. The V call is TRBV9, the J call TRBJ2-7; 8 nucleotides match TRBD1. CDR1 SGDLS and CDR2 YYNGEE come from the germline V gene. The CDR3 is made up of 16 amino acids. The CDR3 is CTSSSTAGTGFYEQYF. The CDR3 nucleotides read TGTACCAGCAGCTCGACGGCCGGGACAGGCTTCTACGAGCAGTACTTC.

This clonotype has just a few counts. As DNA, the CDR3 is TGCGCCAGCAGCCTAACCCCGGGCAGCTTGGGGAAGACCCAGTACTTC. This sequence encodes CASSLTPGSLGKTQYF. The J gene is TRBJ2-5, the V gene TRBV5-1; D call uncertain. Germline-derived CDR1 and CDR2 are SGHRS and YFSETQ. The CDR3 extends over 16 amino acids. Trimming left V 4 bases short and J 6 bases short, with 22 bases between.

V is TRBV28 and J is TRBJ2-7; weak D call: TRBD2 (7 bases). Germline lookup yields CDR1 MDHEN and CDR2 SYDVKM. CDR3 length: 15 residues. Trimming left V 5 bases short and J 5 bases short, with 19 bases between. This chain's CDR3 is CASSIGGAWHNEQYF. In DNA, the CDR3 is TGTGCCAGCAGTATAGGGGGGGCTTGGCACAACGAGCAGTACTTC.

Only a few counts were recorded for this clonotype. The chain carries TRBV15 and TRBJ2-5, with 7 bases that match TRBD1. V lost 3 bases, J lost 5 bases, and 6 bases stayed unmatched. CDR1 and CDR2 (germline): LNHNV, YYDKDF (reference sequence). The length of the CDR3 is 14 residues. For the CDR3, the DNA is TGTGCCACCAGCAGGGCTACAGGGGTGGAGACCCAGTACTTC. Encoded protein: CATSRATGVETQYF.

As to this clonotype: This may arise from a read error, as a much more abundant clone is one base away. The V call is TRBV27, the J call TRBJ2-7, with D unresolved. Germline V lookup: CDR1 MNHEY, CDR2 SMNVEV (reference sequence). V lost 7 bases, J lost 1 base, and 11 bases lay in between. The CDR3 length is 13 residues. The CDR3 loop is CASIGQNSYEQYF. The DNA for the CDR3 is TGTGCCAGCATCGGTCAGAATTCCTACGAGCAGTACTTC.

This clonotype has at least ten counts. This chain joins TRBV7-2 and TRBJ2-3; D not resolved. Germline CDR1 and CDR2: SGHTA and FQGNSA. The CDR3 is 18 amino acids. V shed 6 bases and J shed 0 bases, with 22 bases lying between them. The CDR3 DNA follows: TGTGCCAGCAGTCAGGCACGCCCTCTCGATTCTAGCACAGATACGCAGTATTTT. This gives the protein CASSQARPLDSSTDTQYF.

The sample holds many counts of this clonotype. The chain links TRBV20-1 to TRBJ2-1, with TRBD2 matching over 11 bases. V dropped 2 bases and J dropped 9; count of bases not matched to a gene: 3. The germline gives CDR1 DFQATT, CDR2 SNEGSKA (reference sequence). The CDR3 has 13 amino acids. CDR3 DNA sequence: TGCAGTGCTAGATTAGCGGGAGGGCCTGAGCAGTTCTTC. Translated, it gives CSARLAGGPEQFF.

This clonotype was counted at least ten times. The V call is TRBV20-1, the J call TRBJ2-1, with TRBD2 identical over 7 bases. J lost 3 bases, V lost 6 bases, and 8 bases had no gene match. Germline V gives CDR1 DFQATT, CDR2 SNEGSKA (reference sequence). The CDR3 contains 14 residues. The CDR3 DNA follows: TGCAGTGCCCGCCTAAGGGAGGGCTACAATGAGCAGTTCTTC. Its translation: CSARLREGYNEQFF.

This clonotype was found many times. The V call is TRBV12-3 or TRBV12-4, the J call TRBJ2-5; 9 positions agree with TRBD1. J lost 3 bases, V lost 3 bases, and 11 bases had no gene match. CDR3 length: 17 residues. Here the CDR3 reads CASSFVVSWTGEETQYF. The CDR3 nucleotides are TGTGCCAGCAGTTTTGTGGTGTCGTGGACAGGGGAAGAGACCCAGTACTTC.

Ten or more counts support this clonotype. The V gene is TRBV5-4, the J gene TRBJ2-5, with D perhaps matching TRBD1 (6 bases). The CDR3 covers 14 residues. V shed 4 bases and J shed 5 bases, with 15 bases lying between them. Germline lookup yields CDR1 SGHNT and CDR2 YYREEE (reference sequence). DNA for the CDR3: TGTGCCAGCAGCATTAAACAGGGTGCGGAGACCCAGTACTTC. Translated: CASSIKQGAETQYF.

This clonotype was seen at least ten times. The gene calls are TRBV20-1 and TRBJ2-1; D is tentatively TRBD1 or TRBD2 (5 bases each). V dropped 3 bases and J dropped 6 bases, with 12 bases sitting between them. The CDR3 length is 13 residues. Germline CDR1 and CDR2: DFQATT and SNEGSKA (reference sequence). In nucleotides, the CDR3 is TGCAGTGCTAGGATAGGGACCTTCAATGAGCAGTTCTTC. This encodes CSARIGTFNEQFF.

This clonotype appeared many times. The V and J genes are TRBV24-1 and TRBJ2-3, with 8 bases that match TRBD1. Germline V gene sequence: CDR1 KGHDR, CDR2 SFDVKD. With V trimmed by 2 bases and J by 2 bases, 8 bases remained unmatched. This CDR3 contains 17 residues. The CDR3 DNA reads TGTGCCACCAGTGATTATGGCAGGGGGCTATCCACAGATACGCAGTATTTT. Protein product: CATSDYGRGLSTDTQYF.

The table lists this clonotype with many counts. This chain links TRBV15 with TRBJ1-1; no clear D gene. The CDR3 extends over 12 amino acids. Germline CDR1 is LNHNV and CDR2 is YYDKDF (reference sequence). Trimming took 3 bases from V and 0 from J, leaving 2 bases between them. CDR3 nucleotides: TGTGCCACCAGCAGGGTGAACACTGAAGCTTTCTTT. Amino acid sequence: CATSRVNTEAFF.

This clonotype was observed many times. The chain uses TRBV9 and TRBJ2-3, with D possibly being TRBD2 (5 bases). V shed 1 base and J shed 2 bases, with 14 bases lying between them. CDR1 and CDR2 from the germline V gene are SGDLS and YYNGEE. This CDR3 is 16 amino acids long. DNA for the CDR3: TGTGCCAGCAGCGTATTCGGGGTTACGAACACAGATACGCAGTATTTT. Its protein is CASSVFGVTNTDTQYF.

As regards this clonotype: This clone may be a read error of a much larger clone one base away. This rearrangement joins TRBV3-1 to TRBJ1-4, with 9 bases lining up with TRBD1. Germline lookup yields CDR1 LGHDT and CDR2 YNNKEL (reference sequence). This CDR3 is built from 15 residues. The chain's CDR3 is CASSLWTGDNEKLLF. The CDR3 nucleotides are TGTGCCAGCAGCCTTTGGACAGGGGATAATGAAAAACTGCTTTTT.

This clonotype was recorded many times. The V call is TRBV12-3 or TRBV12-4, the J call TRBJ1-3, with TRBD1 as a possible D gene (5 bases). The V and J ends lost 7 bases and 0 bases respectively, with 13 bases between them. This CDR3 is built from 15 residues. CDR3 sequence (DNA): TGTGCCAGCACCACGACAGAGAGCTCTGGAAACACCATATATTTT. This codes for CASTTTESSGNTIYF.